This T cell receptor beta chain is from a study of blood T cells in healthy people across ages. A second PCR of roughly 7 to 11 cycles used a sample-barcoded 5' primer and a J-beta primer mix. TCRdb passed the 5' RACE reads through MiXCR, listing each CDR3 protein once. The data show fewer than 2 million distinct CDR3 sequences, 35% to 50% seen once. Findings of the study overall: Diversity figures derived from one million T cells were judged to underestimate the true value.

The sample holds a few counts of this clonotype. Its antigen is undetermined. The study recruited healthy Caucasian donors from Russia who were aged about 6 to 95. The CDR3 length is 15 residues. The germline V gene encodes CDR1 SGHTA and CDR2 FQGNSA. Trimming cost V 5 bases and J 1 base; bases outside gene matches: 5. The TCR was taken from a human donor in good health. The sample was blood. This chain links TRBV7-2 with TRBJ2-3, with 8 positions matching TRBD1. The CDR3 loop is CASSPGQEGTDTQYF. The DNA of the CDR3 is TGTGCCAGCAGCCCGGGACAGGAGGGCACAGATACGCAGTATTTT.